Presented here are 29 T cell receptor beta chains from one specimen sequenced in a study of somatic mutations in cytotoxic T cells in rheumatoid arthritis. Method: immunoSEQ multiplex PCR; TCRdb's copy keeps in-frame clones and lacks some. The profile shows under 20,000 clones, approximately 81% of them singletons. Sequenced: CD8+ T cells sorted from blood. The receptors were gathered from a woman between 40 and 50 years old with rheumatoid arthritis.

This chain joins TRBV7-6 and TRBJ2-2; 8 positions agree with TRBD1. Germline lookup yields CDR1 SGHVS and CDR2 FNYEAQ. The CDR3 sequence is 15 residues long. V shed 4 bases, J shed 5 bases, and the junction held 6 bases outside the gene matches. The CDR3 DNA reads TGTGCCAGCAGCTATCTCACAGGGGGGACCGGGGAGCTGTTTTTT. Translated: CASSYLTGGTGELFF.

V usage is TRBV2 and J usage is TRBJ1-6; TRBD1 matches 8 bases. The germline CDR1 and CDR2 sequences are SNHLY and FYNNEI. The V segment lost 7 bases and the J segment 9 bases; nucleotides outside the gene matches: 8. The CDR3 consists of 14 residues. This chain's CDR3 is CASKETGEVSPLHF. As DNA, the CDR3 is TGTGCCAGCAAAGAGACAGGGGAGGTTTCACCCCTCCACTTT.

This chain connects TRBV4-1 to TRBJ2-1; TRBD2 matches at 12 bases. This CDR3 is 15 amino acids long. V lost 4 bases to trimming and J lost 9 bases; unmatched junction nucleotides: 7. In germline, CDR1 is MGHRA, CDR2 YSYEKL. CDR3 bases: TGCGCCAGCAGCCTCCCTAGCGGGGGGGCAATTGAGCAGTTCTTC. It is translated as CASSLPSGGAIEQFF.

V and J are TRBV7-8 and TRBJ1-2; TRBD1 aligns across 9 bases. V dropped 3 bases and J dropped 3; count of bases not matched to a gene: 8. The CDR3 extends over 16 amino acids. CDR1 SGHVS and CDR2 FQNEAQ come from the germline V gene. CDR3: CASSFSGQGFYYGYTF. The DNA for the CDR3 is TGTGCCAGCAGCTTTTCGGGACAGGGATTTTACTATGGCTACACCTTC. Filled out from reference TRBV7-8 and TRBJ1-2, the complete variable domain reads GAGVSQSPRYKVAKRGQDVALRCDPISGHVSLFWYQQALGQGPEFLTYFQNEAQLDKSGLPSDRFFAERPEGSVSTLKIQRTQQEDSAVYLCASSFSGQGFYYGYTFGSGTRLTVV.

The V and J genes are TRBV29-1 and TRBJ1-2; maybe TRBD1 (6 bases). CDR1 and CDR2 (germline): SQVTM, ANQGSEA. V lost 4 bases and J 6 bases, leaving 12 bases between the germline ends. This CDR3 has 12 amino acids. This chain's CDR3 is CSVAQGMDGYTF. In DNA, the CDR3 is TGCAGCGTTGCCCAGGGGATGGATGGCTACACCTTC.

The CDR3 coding sequence is TGTGCCAGCGGGAGTACGGGTCTTAGCTCCTACGAGCAGTACTTC. Translating gives CASGSTGLSSYEQYF. The chain combines TRBV27 with TRBJ2-7, with a tentative D call TRBD2 (5 bases). CDR1 is MNHEY, CDR2 SMNVEV, per germline (reference sequence). V was shortened by 8 bases and J by 0 bases, with 17 bases between the two germline ends. This CDR3 is built from 15 residues.

The genes are TRBV4-1 and TRBJ2-3; D perhaps matches TRBD1 (5 bases). Germline CDR1 and CDR2: MGHRA and YSYEKL. Trimming took off 1 base at V and 0 bases at J, with 11 bases between the two ends. The CDR3 consists of 16 residues. The CDR3 reads CASSQATTASTDTQYF. CDR3 nucleotides: TGCGCCAGCAGCCAAGCCACGACAGCCAGCACAGATACGCAGTATTTT.

This chain joins TRBV29-1 and TRBJ1-1; 11 bases match TRBD1. The CDR3 totals 13 residues. Germline V gene sequence: CDR1 SQVTM, CDR2 ANQGSEA. V was pared by 8 bases and J by 7 bases, with 9 bases of the junction left unmatched. Here the CDR3 DNA reads TGCAGCTTAAGGACAGGGGGCTTTGGTGAAGCTTTCTTT. Protein product: CSLRTGGFGEAFF. Supplemented by reference TRBV29-1 and TRBJ1-1, the full variable domain reads SAVISQKPSRDICQRGTSLTIQCQVDSQVTMMFWYRQQPGQSLTLIATANQGSEATYESGFVIDKFPISRPNLTFSTLTVSNMSPEDSSIYLCSLRTGGFGEAFFGQGTRLTVV.

The genes are TRBV27 and TRBJ2-1; 9 nucleotides align to TRBD2. Trimming took 2 bases from V and 5 from J; bases not matched to a gene: 1. Germline V gives CDR1 MNHEY, CDR2 SMNVEV (reference sequence). The CDR3 is 14 residues long. CDR3 DNA sequence: TGTGCCAGCAGTTTAGCGGGGGGGGACAATGAGCAGTTCTTC. Translation: CASSLAGGDNEQFF.

The V call is TRBV4-1, the J call TRBJ1-1; 10 positions agree with TRBD1. Per the germline V gene, CDR1 is MGHRA and CDR2 is YSYEKL. This CDR3 contains 18 residues. Trimming at V came to 0 bases and at J to 0 bases, leaving 7 bases not matched to a gene. The DNA of the CDR3 is TGCGCCAGCAGCCAAGACCGAACCGGGACAGGGGTGAACACTGAAGCTTTCTTT. This sequence encodes CASSQDRTGTGVNTEAFF.

The chain is built from TRBV5-1 and TRBJ1-2; 10 bases are shared with TRBD1. V lost 7 bases, J lost 1 base, and 10 bases stayed unmatched. Germline V gene lookup returns CDR1 SGHRS and CDR2 YFSETQ. The CDR3 contains 16 residues. In DNA, the CDR3 is TGCGCCAGCGGCTCGGGGACAGGGGAAGATAACTATGGCTACACCTTC. The encoded protein is CASGSGTGEDNYGYTF.

This chain links TRBV7-3 with TRBJ2-1; TRBD2 matches at 13 bases. In germline, CDR1 is SGHTA, CDR2 FQGTGA. The V and J ends lost 5 bases and 1 base, in that order; junction bases with no gene match: 8. The length of the CDR3 is 18 residues. Here the CDR3 reads CASSLTSGGPRSYNEQFF. The CDR3 DNA reads as TGTGCCAGCAGCCTGACTAGCGGGGGGCCTCGGTCCTACAATGAGCAGTTCTTC.

The chain carries TRBV2 and TRBJ1-2; D ambiguous. V dropped 1 base and J dropped 8 bases, with 8 bases sitting between them. The length of the CDR3 is 12 residues. In germline, CDR1 is SNHLY, CDR2 FYNNEI. CDR3: CASSEGQFGYTF. CDR3 sequence (DNA): TGTGCCAGCAGTGAAGGTCAGTTCGGCTACACCTTC.

This rearrangement joins TRBV6-1 to TRBJ2-7, with 9 bases matching TRBD1. The length of the CDR3 is 14 residues. The junction had 6 bases not matched to a gene; V was cut back by 7 bases and J by 2 bases. The germline CDR1 and CDR2 sequences are MNHNS and SASEGT. The CDR3 sequence is CASKRGTGPYEQYF. The CDR3 coding sequence is TGTGCCAGCAAGCGCGGGACAGGGCCCTACGAGCAGTACTTC.

In the case of this clone: Sequence at one end of the junction differs from germline and may be a read error. The chain links TRBV7-9 to TRBJ2-7, with 9 bases lining up with TRBD1. The CDR3 covers 14 residues. Germline CDR1 is SEHNR and CDR2 is FQNEAQ (reference sequence). CDR3 nucleotide sequence: TGTGCCAGCAGCTTAACCGGGACAGGGAATCCGATGGACTTC. Translated, it gives CASSLTGTGNPMDF. Full variable domain (outside the CDR3, taken from reference TRBV7-9 and TRBJ2-7): DTGVSQNPRHKITKRGQNVTFRCDPISEHNRLYWYRQTLGQGPEFLTYFQNEAQLEKSRLLSDRFSAERPKGSFSTLEIQRTEQGDSAMYLCASSLTGTGNPMDFGPGTRLTVT.

The chain recombines TRBV7-2 with TRBJ2-5; 8 bases fit TRBD2. The V segment lost 5 bases and the J segment 11 bases; nucleotides outside the gene matches: 10. CDR1 SGHTA and CDR2 FQGNSA come from the germline V gene. This CDR3 region has 13 residues. The CDR3 is CASSPGGNVEQYF. CDR3 in DNA: TGTGCCAGCAGCCCGGGAGGGAATGTAGAGCAGTACTTC.

V and J are TRBV2 and TRBJ1-2; a weak D match, TRBD1 (6 bases). Trimming cost V 7 bases and J 0 bases, with 15 bases left between them. Germline-derived CDR1 and CDR2 are SNHLY and FYNNEI. The CDR3 runs to 15 residues. The CDR3 DNA sequence: TGTGCCAGCACTGCAATACAGGGACCTAACTATGGCTACACCTTC. This gives the protein CASTAIQGPNYGYTF. The full variable domain, with the rest looked up from reference TRBV2 and TRBJ1-2, is EPEVTQTPSHQVTQMGQEVILRCVPISNHLYFYWYRQILGQKVEFLVSFYNNEISEKSEIFDDQFSVERPDGSNFTLKIRSTKLEDSAMYFCASTAIQGPNYGYTFGSGTRLTVV.

The rearrangement uses TRBV6-4 and TRBJ1-1, with D maybe TRBD1 (6 bases). The germline V gene encodes CDR1 MRHNA and CDR2 SNTAGT. The CDR3 sequence is 16 residues long. The germline V and J ends were trimmed by 6 bases and 5 bases, with 22 bases remaining between them. The CDR3 DNA reads TGTGCCAGCAGAAACAGGGCCAACGGTATTTGGACTGAAGCTTTCTTT. Its translation is CASRNRANGIWTEAFF.

The chain has TRBV27 and TRBJ2-5; TRBD2 matches 8 bases. The CDR3 covers 13 residues. Germline V CDR1 and CDR2: MNHEY, SMNVEV (reference sequence). The V gene end was trimmed by 5 bases and the J gene end by 5 bases; junction bases not matched to a gene: 4. The DNA for the CDR3 is TGTGCCAGCAGTACTCTAGCGGGTGAGACCCAGTACTTC. As protein: CASSTLAGETQYF.

As for this clone: Other DNA variants within this sample encode the same CDR3. V usage is TRBV5-1 and J usage is TRBJ1-1; D remains ambiguous. V was cut by 2 bases and J by 0 bases, with 5 bases left in between. The CDR3 consists of 13 residues. CDR1 and CDR2 from the germline V gene are SGHRS and YFSETQ. The chain's CDR3 is CASSFTVNTEAFF. For the CDR3, the DNA is TGCGCCAGCAGCTTCACAGTGAACACTGAAGCTTTCTTT.

This clone showed up just a few times. The V call is TRBV13, the J call TRBJ2-2; 8 nucleotides line up with TRBD2. The CDR3 runs to 16 residues. Trimming took 5 bases from V and 1 from J; bases not matched to a gene: 6. Germline V lookup: CDR1 PRHDT, CDR2 FYEKMQ (reference sequence). CDR3 DNA: TGTGCCAGCAGCCGGCGGGGGGACCTGAACACCGGGGAGCTGTTTTTT. Translating gives CASSRRGDLNTGELFF. Full variable domain (missing parts from reference TRBV13 and TRBJ2-2): AAGVIQSPRHLIKEKRETATLKCYPIPRHDTVYWYQQGPGQDPQFLISFYEKMQSDKGSIPDRFSAQQFSDYHSELNMSSLELGDSALYFCASSRRGDLNTGELFFGEGSRLTVL.

The rearrangement links TRBV27 to TRBJ2-2; TRBD2 aligns across 10 bases. V lost 4 bases, J lost 3 bases, and 5 bases stayed unmatched. The CDR3 has 16 amino acids. CDR1 and CDR2 (germline): MNHEY, SMNVEV (reference sequence). In DNA, the CDR3 is TGTGCCAGCAGTTCTGGACTAGCGGAGTACACCGGGGAGCTGTTTTTT. This gives the protein CASSSGLAEYTGELFF.

This rearrangement joins TRBV5-1 to TRBJ2-2; TRBD1 aligns across 7 bases. Losses at the gene ends were 2 bases for V and 4 bases for J; bases not matched to a gene: 5. The CDR3 runs 15 residues. Germline CDR1 is SGHRS and CDR2 is YFSETQ. This CDR3 is CASSFPGQTTGELFF. The CDR3 DNA is TGCGCCAGCAGCTTTCCGGGACAGACCACCGGGGAGCTGTTTTTT.

The V call is TRBV12-5, the J call TRBJ2-1, with D possibly being TRBD2 (6 bases). Germline V gene data show CDR1 as LGHNT and CDR2 as FRNRAP. The CDR3 is 13 residues long. V lost 6 bases, J lost 7 bases, and 13 bases lay in between. The CDR3 bases are TGTGCTAGTGGCTGGGGGGTTACAAATGAGCAGTTCTTC. Translating gives CASGWGVTNEQFF.

The rearrangement uses TRBV11-2 and TRBJ2-1, with D possibly TRBD2 on 5 matching bases. From germline, CDR1 is SGHAT and CDR2 FQNNGV. This CDR3 has 13 residues. V lost 0 bases to trimming and J lost 7 bases, with 7 bases between them. CDR3 amino acids: CASSLERGNEQFF. DNA for the CDR3: TGTGCCAGCAGCTTAGAACGCGGGAATGAGCAGTTCTTC.

The genes are TRBV6-1 and TRBJ2-2, with a weak D call TRBD2 (5 bases). The CDR3 covers 15 residues. Germline-derived CDR1 and CDR2 are MNHNS and SASEGT. Trimming removed 1 base from V and 4 bases from J, with 10 bases in between. Here the CDR3 reads CASSEGPGITGELFF. The CDR3 coding sequence is TGTGCCAGCAGTGAAGGTCCGGGAATCACCGGGGAGCTGTTTTTT.

The gene calls are TRBV27 and TRBJ2-7; D not resolved. The germline CDR1 and CDR2 sequences are MNHEY and SMNVEV (reference sequence). The ends were cut back, 3 bases at V and 9 bases at J, with 15 bases in the middle. This CDR3 region has 13 residues. CDR3 DNA: TGTGCCAGCAGTTTCAATTCCGGTTCCGGGCAGTACTTC. Its translation: CASSFNSGSGQYF.

The chain uses TRBV6-1 and TRBJ1-2; maybe TRBD1 (5 bases). CDR3 length: 14 amino acids. V was cut by 3 bases and J by 8 bases, with 16 bases left in between. Germline assignment: CDR1 MNHNS and CDR2 SASEGT. CDR3 in amino acids: CASSEPGATEGYTF. CDR3 DNA sequence: TGTGCCAGCAGTGAGCCTGGGGCCACTGAAGGCTACACCTTC.

V is TRBV25-1 and J is TRBJ2-7; 7 nucleotides agree with TRBD1. CDR3 size: 14 residues. Trimming at V came to 4 bases and at J to 2 bases, leaving 5 bases not matched to a gene. Germline V lookup: CDR1 MGHDK, CDR2 SYGVNS. As DNA, the CDR3 is TGTGCCAGCAGTGGTAGGGACAGACCCTACGAGCAGTACTTC. Translating gives CASSGRDRPYEQYF.